This paragraph reports one T cell receptor beta chain. Described treatment: randomized to nivolumab then ipilimumab (arm A) or the reverse (arm B). Libraries were prepared by immunoSEQ multiplex PCR; TCRdb keeps only in-frame clonotypes and omits some of them. The sample has 5,000 to 6,000 clones, 22% seen once. The data were taken from a study of sequential checkpoint blockade in melanoma. Trimming cost V 2 bases and J 0 bases, with 8 bases left between them. Germline CDR1 is MNHGY and CDR2 is SAAAGT. This CDR3 contains 14 residues. The clonotype originates from a human donor with melanoma. The chain carries TRBV6-8 and TRBJ2-7, with D unresolved. The sample consisted of tumor tissue (inferred from file names), taken from a patient given nivolumab and ipilimumab in sequence. CDR3 coding DNA: TGTGCCAGCAGTTACGGCTTGAGCTCCTACGAGCAGTACTTC. This translates into CASSYGLSSYEQYF.